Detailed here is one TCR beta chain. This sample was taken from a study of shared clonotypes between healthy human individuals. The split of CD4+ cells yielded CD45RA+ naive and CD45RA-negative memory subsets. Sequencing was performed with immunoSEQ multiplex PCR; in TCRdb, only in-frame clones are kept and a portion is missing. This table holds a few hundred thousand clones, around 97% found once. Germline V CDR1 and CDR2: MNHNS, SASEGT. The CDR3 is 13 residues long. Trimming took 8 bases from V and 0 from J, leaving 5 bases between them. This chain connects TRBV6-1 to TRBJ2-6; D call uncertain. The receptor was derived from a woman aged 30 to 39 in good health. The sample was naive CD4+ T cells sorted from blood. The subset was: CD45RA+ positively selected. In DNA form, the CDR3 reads TGTGCCAGCCAACCCTCTGGGGCCAACGTCCTGACTTTC. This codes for CASQPSGANVLTF.